This T cell receptor beta chain was retrieved from a study of PD-L1 blockade in urothelial cancer. The CDR3 runs 17 residues. The V gene's germline CDR1 is MNHEY and CDR2 SMNVEV (reference sequence). Trimming took 6 bases from V and 3 from J; bases not matched to a gene: 13. In this sample, this clone turned up once. The sample's time point: pretreatment peripheral blood. Produced via immunoSEQ multiplex PCR; TCRdb's table is partial and in-frame only. The table includes roughly 45,000 clones, 80% detected once. V is TRBV27 and J is TRBJ2-5, with 10 bases matching TRBD2. The TCR comes from a man aged 55-75 years with urothelial cancer. This specimen consisted of PBMCs, obtained around atezolizumab (anti-PD-L1) treatment. The CDR3 DNA is TGTGCCAGCAGCAGATCGGTACTAGCGGGGAAGGAAGAGACCCAGTACTTC. Translated, it gives CASSRSVLAGKEETQYF.